This T cell receptor beta chain derives from a study of shared clonotypes between healthy human individuals (dated by TCRdb to 2020 to 2022). At the level of the whole study: Three men and a couple of women, aged 18 to 49 years, made up the cohort. The study deeply sequenced blood TCR repertoires of about 5 healthy adults to estimate repertoire size and the extent of clonotype sharing between individuals. For each donor, CD4 naive and CD4 memory were each given three plates, CD8 naive was given two plates, and CD8 memory was given one plate. To increase sequencing depth and limit assay-specific biases, different laboratories used diverse techniques to prepare libraries and sequence TCR repertoires. Each donor's leukapheresis produced roughly between roughly 0.85 and 9.5 billion PBMCs. Paper-wide results and their limitations: Larger estimated clonotype richness was generally found for naive subsets than for memory subsets. Pairwise subsampling led to the expectation that sequencing depth would affect the degree of clonotype sharing among donors. When four donors were compared, the shared fraction of clonotypes was 5% to 6.5% for naive CD4, roughly 3.3% for naive CD8, more than 2% for memory CD4, and roughly 0.4% for memory CD8. The genetic and exposure-history diversity represented was limited by the small number of donors. Only blood was sampled, and tissue TCR repertoires likely differ from those in blood. Higher generation probabilities were observed for clonotypes shared by all four sorted-subset donors than for non-shared clonotypes. Incomplete sequencing was indicated by rarefaction of sorted-subset datasets, despite the large sequencing depth.

There are 13 amino acids in the CDR3, from cysteine to phenylalanine inclusive. The entry retains the CDR3 DNA only, 39 bases that are in frame from base 1. The germline V gene sets CDR1 to MNHEY and CDR2 to SVGAGI. V loses 10 bases at its end and J loses 5 bases; junction bases beyond the gene matches: 7. The donors were healthy, HIV-negative adults with no recently reported acute infections or vaccinations. All donors were Caucasian adults living in Nashville, Tennessee, USA. CD4+ T cells were enriched by magnetic negative selection; naive cells were then positively selected on CD45RA, and the negative fraction formed the memory subset. Blood was obtained by leukapheresis, after which PBMCs were separated by Ficoll-Histopaque density gradient centrifugation and cryopreserved in liquid nitrogen vapor phase. Analytical flow cytometry was used to check the purity and quantity of each magnetically sorted T cell population. Genomic DNA was isolated from every sorted fraction and measured by UV absorbance on a Nanodrop 2000c.

Note on this clone: No cognate antigen has been identified for it. The sample holds no much larger clone one base away, and base qualities are not on file.

TCR CDR3 regions were amplified from genomic DNA by multiplex PCR using the deep immunoSEQ assay. Genomic DNA extracted from each cell subset was distributed evenly over all wells of several immunoSEQ 96-well plates, and each plate served as one replicate. For sorted subsets, approximately 200 ng of genomic DNA, equivalent to roughly 33,000 T cell genomes, went into each replicate PCR. Purified libraries were quantified with a Qubit 3.0 fluorometer, sized on a Bioanalyzer 2100, and re-quantified with the KAPA Library Quantification kit. A separate single-read 150-cycle Illumina NextSeq 550 flow cell was used to sequence each immunoSEQ 96-well plate. Per the authors' processing: Because the immunoSEQ output held only junctional sequences and lacked quality scores, the filtering could not match the filtering applied to full-length reads. Sequences were annotated with PyIR, a Python wrapper for IgBLAST v1.9, and V/J genes and CDR3 were assigned using IMGT germline references. Any read was removed if the V/J assignment was weak (E-value above 1e-6), the CDR3 was missing, or the read contained stop codons, out-of-frame junctions, or ambiguous translated residues. V3J clonotypes were defined by identical inferred V gene, J gene, and CDR3 amino acid sequence. Percentage overlap between repertoires was computed as shared unique clonotypes divided by the size of the smaller repertoire. Richness of each repertoire was evaluated using RTK rarefaction, the Chao1 estimator, and Recon v2.1 estimates of unobserved clonotypes. Generation probabilities were computed with OLGA for all TCRbeta clonotypes obtained by the gDNA method from several donors. TCRdb's version of the immuneACCESS table is confined to in-frame rearrangements and falls short of the full clone set. An unresolved V gene accounts for under half of the shortfall where checked; the remainder is of unknown origin. V, J and clone size reflect that table, while D and trimming were determined from the DNA. The sample table contains 2.3 million or so clones; only one count was recorded for over 90% of them. The ten largest clones take up 0.39% of the sample.

This TCR was sampled from a man aged 18 to 29 in good health. Some clones in this sample may be carry-over from other donors' samples. Material: naive CD4+ T cells from PBMCs. In light of the paper, this sample's cell subset or site label describes: CD45RA+ positively selected. Recombination connected TRBV6-5 to TRBJ1-1; 10 bases in the junction line up with TRBD1. The CDR3 amino acid sequence is: CATRTGGATEAFF. The DNA sequence is given as TGTGCCACCAGGACAGGGGGGGCGACTGAAGCTTTCTTT.